This T cell receptor beta chain was identified during a study of radiotherapy plus CTLA-4 blockade in lung cancer. Findings and caveats of the study: Reports identified early blood T cell clone dynamics, with interferon-beta, as the best response predictor.

By share, this clone counts as medium-sized. Its antigen is as yet unknown. The CDR3 contains 16 residues. Germline V gene lookup returns CDR1 SGHNT and CDR2 YYREEE (reference sequence). Trimming took off 4 bases at V and 1 base at J, with 17 bases between the two ends. Clones were read by immunoSEQ multiplex PCR, and TCRdb kept only the in-frame ones, dropping some. Of around 72,000 clones in the sample, around four fifths are singletons; the top ten hold 7% to 7.5%. V and J are TRBV5-4 and TRBJ2-5; D might be TRBD1 or TRBD2, each matching 5 bases. The sequencing used peripheral blood, collected from a patient treated with radiotherapy plus ipilimumab. This receptor was identified in a human donor with non-small cell lung cancer who had a complete response to radiotherapy plus ipilimumab. CDR3 in DNA: TGTGCCAGCAGCCAGGGTTTAAGGGAGCCCCAAGAGACCCAGTACTTC. It translates to CASSQGLREPQETQYF.